Listed here are 19 T cell receptor beta chains from one sample, sequenced in a study of T cell changes during pregnancy in multiple sclerosis. Profiling relied on immunoSEQ multiplex PCR, and the TCRdb table lists in-frame clones only, not all of them. The table lists roughly 90,000 clones, approximately 92% of them singletons, with approximately 4.7% in the top ten. The sequences come from peripheral blood, collected in the first trimester of pregnancy. The receptor set was obtained from a female donor with multiple sclerosis, enrolled in a pregnancy study.

This sequence joins TRBV7-8 and TRBJ2-5; possible D gene TRBD1, 6 bases. The CDR3 runs 16 residues. Germline assignment: CDR1 SGHVS and CDR2 FQNEAQ. V lost 1 base and J 3 bases, leaving 15 bases between the germline ends. CDR3 loop: CASSLVGAILEETQYF. The CDR3 DNA is TGTGCCAGCAGCTTAGTGGGGGCGATCCTAGAAGAGACCCAGTACTTC.

The chain recombines TRBV6-5 with TRBJ2-2, with TRBD1 identical over 12 bases. V lost 8 bases, J lost 6 bases, and 1 base stayed unmatched. The germline gives CDR1 MNHEY, CDR2 SVGAGI. This CDR3 spans 13 amino acids. The CDR3 is CASGTGGAGELFF. As DNA, the CDR3 is TGTGCCAGCGGGACAGGGGGCGCCGGGGAGCTGTTTTTT.

The chain has TRBV5-4 and TRBJ2-1, with 12 nucleotides matching TRBD2. The CDR3 loop spans 18 amino acids. The V and J ends lost 2 bases and 2 bases, in that order; junction bases with no gene match: 8. Germline-derived CDR1 and CDR2 are SGHNT and YYREEE (reference sequence). CDR3 in amino acids: CASSLTSGGTKPYNEQFF. Here the CDR3 DNA reads TGTGCCAGCAGCTTAACTAGCGGGGGGACGAAGCCCTACAATGAGCAGTTCTTC.

V and J are TRBV18 and TRBJ2-7; the match to TRBD1 covers 9 bases. Unmatched junction bases numbered 7, after V lost 3 bases and J lost 4 bases. Germline CDR1 KGHSH, CDR2 LQKENI. CDR3 length: 15 residues. CDR3 nucleotides: TGTGCCAGCTCACCCGATTGGGACAGGGAGTACGAGCAGTACTTC. Amino acid sequence: CASSPDWDREYEQYF.

The chain recombines TRBV6-4 with TRBJ2-2, with 8 bases identical to TRBD1. CDR3 length: 15 residues. The trim removed 5 bases at V and 1 base at J, leaving 3 bases unmatched. CDR1 MRHNA and CDR2 SNTAGT come from the germline V gene. Written as DNA, the CDR3 is TGTGCCAGCAGTCCAACAGGGGGGAACACCGGGGAGCTGTTTTTT. Protein sequence: CASSPTGGNTGELFF.

The chain joins TRBV2 to TRBJ1-1, with TRBD1 as a possible D gene (5 bases). CDR1 and CDR2 (germline): SNHLY, FYNNEI. V shed 6 bases and J shed 5 bases, with 25 bases lying between them. This CDR3 spans 17 amino acids. In DNA form, the CDR3 reads TGTGCCAGCAGCGTCCCCAGGGAGGGTGTTCCCTGGACTGAAGCTTTCTTT. It specifies CASSVPREGVPWTEAFF.

This clone was detected once. The rearrangement links TRBV11-2 to TRBJ2-7; D may be TRBD2 (5 bases). The CDR3 length is 12 residues. Trimming stripped 5 bases from V and 4 bases from J, with 9 bases between. Germline CDR1 reads SGHAT; CDR2 reads FQNNGV. For the CDR3, the DNA is TGTGCCAGCAGCCCCCCGGGGTACGAGCAGTACTTC. It codes for CASSPPGYEQYF.

Only one count was recorded for this clone. The CDR3 DNA sequence: TGTGCCAGCAGTGAATATCTGGGACAGGACACTGAAGCTTTCTTT. Amino acids: CASSEYLGQDTEAFF. This chain connects TRBV25-1 to TRBJ1-1; 8 bases match TRBD1. Germline V lookup: CDR1 MGHDK, CDR2 SYGVNS. CDR3 length: 15 residues. With 0 bases clipped from V and 3 bases from J, the junction kept 3 bases outside the gene matches.

The chain couples TRBV6-5 to TRBJ2-1, with 9 bases fitting TRBD2. The CDR3 length is 13 residues. The trim removed 7 bases at V and 13 bases at J, leaving 11 bases unmatched. The V gene's germline CDR1 is MNHEY and CDR2 SVGAGI. In nucleotides, the CDR3 is TGTGCCAGCACCCAATCGAGCGGGAGGACTCAGTTCTTC. Residues: CASTQSSGRTQFF.

V and J are TRBV5-4 and TRBJ2-3, with D possibly matching TRBD1 (6 bases). Looked up from germline, CDR1 is SGHNT and CDR2 is YYREEE (reference sequence). CDR3 length: 15 residues. V was pared by 3 bases and J by 2 bases, with 13 bases between. CDR3 sequence (DNA): TGTGCCAGCAGCTGGGGGCAGGGGCCCACAGATACGCAGTATTTT. It is translated as CASSWGQGPTDTQYF.

The genes are TRBV25-1 and TRBJ1-3; D is ambiguous. The CDR3 contains 12 residues. CDR1 and CDR2 (germline): MGHDK, SYGVNS. The ends were cut back, 6 bases at V and 1 base at J, with 4 bases in the middle. The CDR3 reads CASSPSGNTIYF. Here the CDR3 DNA reads TGTGCCAGCAGCCCTTCTGGAAACACCATATATTTT. Variable domain in full (rest from reference TRBV25-1 and TRBJ1-3): EADIYQTPRYLVIGTGKKITLECSQTMGHDKMYWYQQDPGMELHLIHYSYGVNSTEKGDLSSESTVSRIRTEHFPLTLESARPSHTSQYLCASSPSGNTIYFGEGSWLTVV.

This rearrangement joins TRBV4-2 to TRBJ2-3, with TRBD2 identical over 12 bases. The V segment lost 0 bases and the J segment 6 bases; nucleotides outside the gene matches: 10. The germline CDR1 and CDR2 sequences are LGHNA and YNFKEQ. The CDR3 totals 18 residues. The CDR3 loop reads CASSQESLSGTSGDTQYF. The CDR3 nucleotides are TGTGCCAGCAGCCAAGAGTCTCTCTCCGGGACTAGCGGGGATACGCAGTATTTT.

V gene TRBV29-1 combines with J gene TRBJ1-1, with 7 bases aligning to TRBD1. Looked up from germline, CDR1 is SQVTM and CDR2 is ANQGSEA. Losses at the gene ends were 5 bases for V and 13 bases for J; bases not matched to a gene: 13. This CDR3 region has 12 residues. CDR3 sequence reads: CSVLKGAARVFF. DNA of the CDR3: TGCAGCGTTCTGAAGGGGGCCGCGCGCGTTTTCTTT.

Written as DNA, the CDR3 is TGTGCCAGCAGCTTCGGGACTAGCGGGACCGGGGAGCTGTTTTTT. This sequence encodes CASSFGTSGTGELFF. The chain uses TRBV4-2 and TRBJ2-2; 12 bases are shared with TRBD2. Germline CDR1 and CDR2: LGHNA and YNFKEQ. V dropped 5 bases and J dropped 5; count of bases not matched to a gene: 3. This CDR3 comprises 15 residues.

The rearrangement links TRBV6-5 to TRBJ1-3; D might be TRBD1 (5 bases). The CDR3 is made up of 16 amino acids. V lost 2 bases to trimming and J lost 2 bases, with 13 bases between them. Germline V gene sequence: CDR1 MNHEY, CDR2 SVGAGI. CDR3 sequence: CASSYQGGSPGNTIYF. The CDR3 bases are TGTGCCAGCAGTTACCAGGGTGGATCCCCTGGAAACACCATATATTTT.

V gene TRBV5-4 combines with J gene TRBJ1-2; 11 bases are shared with TRBD1. The germline CDR1 and CDR2 sequences are SGHNT and YYREEE (reference sequence). V lost 5 bases, J lost 6 bases, and 6 bases stayed unmatched. CDR3 size: 14 residues. The CDR3 here is CASSPGQGEHGYTF. Here the CDR3 DNA reads TGTGCCAGCAGTCCGGGACAGGGGGAACATGGCTACACCTTC.

This chain connects TRBV5-4 to TRBJ2-5; 12 bases line up with TRBD1. CDR3 length equals 17 residues. V lost 2 bases to trimming and J lost 1 base; unmatched junction nucleotides: 6. CDR1 is SGHNT, CDR2 YYREEE, per germline (reference sequence). The CDR3 protein is CASSFPGQGASQETQYF. The CDR3 nucleotides read TGTGCCAGCAGCTTTCCGGGACAGGGGGCTTCCCAAGAGACCCAGTACTTC.

V and J are TRBV19 and TRBJ2-5; D perhaps matches TRBD1 (5 bases). Looked up from germline, CDR1 is LNHDA and CDR2 is SQIVND (reference sequence). Trimming took 3 bases from V and 1 from J, leaving 15 bases between them. This CDR3 has 16 amino acids. DNA for the CDR3: TGTGCCAGTAGTATGTCGGGCAGGGCCCTCCAAGAGACCCAGTACTTC. This translates into CASSMSGRALQETQYF. The full variable domain, with the rest looked up from reference TRBV19 and TRBJ2-5, is DGGITQSPKYLFRKEGQNVTLSCEQNLNHDAMYWYRQDPGQGLRLIYYSQIVNDFQKGDIAEGYSVSREKKESFPLTVTSAQKNPTAFYLCASSMSGRALQETQYFGPGTRLLVL.

The V gene is TRBV2, the J gene TRBJ2-3, with a possible D match to TRBD1 (6 bases). Per the germline V gene, CDR1 is SNHLY and CDR2 is FYNNEI. V lost 6 bases to trimming and J lost 0 bases, with 10 bases between them. The CDR3 has 14 residues. Written as DNA, the CDR3 is TGTGCCAGCAGCGTTACAGGGAGCACAGATACGCAGTATTTT. Its protein is CASSVTGSTDTQYF.